Described below is a single T cell receptor beta chain sequence and its context. Its antigen is unidentified. These data originate in a study of beta chain features in type 1 diabetes. General study points: Resolution of whether HLA type affects TCRB rearrangement was not achieved here. When VDJ junctions were examined, type 1 diabetes patients showed fewer insertions and more deletions. TCRB repertoires of naive, central memory and Treg cells appeared more similar among patients than among healthy donors.

Sorting that relied on CD45RO/CCR7/CD25/CD127/CD95/CD27 yielded CD4+ naive, central memory, regulatory and stem cell-like memory cells. Expressed TCRB transcripts were sequenced, since all the RNA that had been isolated was reverse transcribed. Using immunoSEQ multiplex PCR, the repertoire was profiled, and TCRdb retains in-frame clones only, with some absent. The sample lists fewer than 250,000 clones, roughly an eighth occurring once. CDR3 length: 12 residues. Per germline, CDR1 KGHSH and CDR2 LQKENI. V was cut by 5 bases and J by 4 bases, with 8 bases left in between. The clonotype comes from a woman aged 40 to 50 in good health. The rearrangement joins TRBV18 to TRBJ1-1; D call uncertain. The sample taken for sequencing was naive CD4+ T cells from blood. CDR3 bases: TGTGCCAGCTCAGCGTTAACCACTGAAGCTTTCTTT. Encoded protein: CASSALTTEAFF.